This T cell receptor beta chain was documented in a study of cytomegalovirus exposure and HLA in healthy donors (dated by TCRdb to 2016 to 2017). Study-level background: An earlier analysis of approximately 640 of the donors reported 250 to 350 Gb of sequence data and roughly 110 million unique TCR beta sequences from about 179 million T cells. Roughly 300 gigabases of sequencing data and around 80 million unique TCR sequences made up an early release that covered over 550 HLA-typed donors. Of the roughly 400 genotyped donors, roughly 80% were placed in the genetic ancestry cluster associated with self-reported Caucasian donors. The study aimed to test whether cataloging public T cell receptors could reveal signatures of past pathogen exposure. The study profiled the T cell repertoires of 500 to 800 subjects by immunosequencing and related them to cytomegalovirus serostatus. Along with the approximately 620-subject first cohort, a separate validation cohort of 120 different subjects was used. To predict cytomegalovirus infection status, the study brought together high-throughput TCR immunosequencing, statistical association of individual TCRs with disease status, and machine learning. In a later analysis, previously published TCR beta repertoires from roughly 710 donors were re-analyzed and high-resolution HLA genotyping was added so that TCR occurrence patterns could be studied. The later analysis used no new phenotypic data to find candidate immune exposures, relying instead on TCR beta sequences and their occurrence across donors. To decide whether each TCR beta V gene segment behaved as functional or pseudogenic, an earlier analysis of some 600 of the donors relied on high-throughput TCR beta sequencing. Donor age, sex, ethnicity and CMV serostatus were compiled alongside the repertoire data. A later genetic analysis used genome-wide SNP genotypes for 398 of the 666 donors, treating that subset as a discovery cohort. All discovery cohort repertoires had been generated on a single sequencing platform. Both class I and class II loci were covered by HLA typing, at four-digit resolution. Typing coverage differed by locus: A, B, C, DRB1 and DQB1 were typed in about 620-640 donors, DQA1 in approximately 520, DPA1 in 600 to 610, and DPB1 in 400 to 480. Because of strong linkage in the cohort, five DR-DQ haplotypes were treated as single units for association and clustering. On average, around 240,000 unique TCR beta nucleotide sequences were sequenced per donor among fewer than 500 genotyped donors of the cohort, with roughly 18% of those sequences being non-productive.

In the germline V gene, CDR1 corresponds to SGHNT and CDR2 to YENEEA. Relative to germline, V is missing 0 bases and J is missing 10 bases, with 6 bases of the junction outside any gene match. There are 13 amino acids in the CDR3, from cysteine to phenylalanine inclusive. Only the CDR3 portion is preserved as DNA: 39 bases, with reading frame beginning at the first base. The protocol used for the library was the immunoSEQ multiplex PCR assay. For the multiplex PCR, a mixture combining 60 forward primers for TCR Vbeta segments and 13 reverse primers for TCR Jbeta segments was used. A multiplex PCR assay on genomic DNA amplified the CDR3 region of rearranged TCR beta genes. The amplified TCR beta libraries were sequenced on the Illumina HiSeq System as 87-base-pair reads. From the authors' description of their analysis: Across the 666 repertoires, a later analysis counted roughly 84 million unique TCR beta chains, roughly 11 million of which were shared by at least two donors. Raw reads were error-corrected and collapsed into unique sequences by a nearest-neighbor algorithm in which closely related sequences were merged to remove PCR and sequencing errors. To assign V, D and J gene segments, CDR3 sequences were aligned to IMGT reference sequences. For a sequence to be retained, a match of at least six nucleotides was required to both a V gene segment and a J gene segment. Rearrangements were classified as productive when the CDR3 lacked stop codons and remained in frame with V and J, and all other rearrangements were classified as non-productive. Following IMGT convention, CDR3 was defined as the stretch from the second conserved V-encoded cysteine up to the conserved J-encoded phenylalanine. Sequences without an unambiguous match to a single V gene segment were excluded from the earlier analysis of 500 to 700 of the donors. An earlier analysis of several hundred of the donors classified V segments as functional when productive rearrangements were above 56.7% and as segregating when the standard deviation between donors was above 5%. A statistical classification framework was built to diagnose cytomegalovirus status from the catalog of TCR beta chain sequences. In a later analysis, V and J genes were assigned by comparing TCR nucleotide sequences against IMGT/GENE-DB human TR gene sequences. A later analysis assigned CDR3 sequences and most-parsimonious VDJ recombination scenarios with the TCRdist pipeline. In a later analysis, every TCR beta chain was defined by the combination of its CDR3 amino acid sequence and its V-gene family, and reads without a unique V-gene family were dropped. A later analysis removed several hundred highly shared, low-generation-probability nucleotide sequences to deal with suspected cross-contamination and a sequencing artifact. In a later analysis, a clonal expansion index for each public chain was calculated from normalized within-repertoire ranks of inferred template counts. In a later analysis, generation probabilities were computed using a VDJ recombination model fitted to out-of-frame rearrangements, and the results were checked against IGoR. A later analysis scored TCR-TCR, TCR-HLA and TCR-CMV co-occurrence with hypergeometric tests, applying a repertoire-size bias correction to TCR pairs. False discovery rates were estimated in a later analysis by permuting HLA or CMV assignments 20 times. In a later analysis, co-occurring TCRs were grouped using DBSCAN, with TCRdist sequence similarity added in when clustering inside HLA-allele-positive subsets. For co-occurrence clustering, repertoires with fewer than 30,000 or more than 120,000 public chains were excluded, along with roughly 5 repertoires with anomalous nucleotide sharing. The table was pulled from immuneACCESS by TCRdb, which kept in-frame rearrangements only. Such tables lose some clones; where checked, under half of the loss comes from unresolved V genes, and the rest has no known cause. The V and J calls and clone size are taken from that table; D and trimming were inferred from the DNA. In this sample the table shows 85,000 to 120,000 clones, roughly two thirds of which occur a single time. The ten biggest clones cover about 2.8% of the sample.

The cohort was made up of approximately 670 healthy bone marrow donors. Cohort members were all nominally healthy when sampled, although unrecorded immune exposures were likely present. The donor was CMV seronegative and was included in the group of under 450 seronegative cohort members. A peripheral blood sample was collected from each donor, and TCR beta sequencing was performed on peripheral blood mononuclear cells. The Qiagen DNeasy Blood Extraction Kit was used to extract genomic DNA from the blood cell samples. Only a few counts were recorded for this clone. The specificity of this receptor is unknown. The input lacks base qualities; no much larger clone sits a single base away. Broader findings and caveats from the paper: A cluster of highly shared sequence variants was judged likely to represent a technical artifact of the sequencing pipeline. The classifier was reported to diagnose cytomegalovirus status with high specificity and sensitivity in both the original cohort and the validation cohort. Most TCR sequences were observed very rarely across donors, whereas some public TCRs were present in many individuals. The 87-base-pair reads could not distinguish some IMGT-functional V segments, including TRBV6-2 and TRBV6-3, so those segments were excluded. HLA typing was unavailable for some donors at each locus, so association tests used only the typed subset. Correlated functional status among segregating V segments might be attributable to linkage disequilibrium, but an unknown experimental factor could not be ruled out. A further reported finding was that TCR beta sequences accurately predicted the HLA-A and HLA-B alleles for most subjects in the first cohort. According to a later analysis, TCR association rates differed among HLA loci, with DRB1 alleles showing the most associated TCRs and HLA-C alleles showing the fewest. Strong co-occurrence of HLA alleles, especially DR and DQ, made assigning TCR associations to individual alleles difficult. CMV serostatus was the only immune exposure information available for the cohort. Roughly uniform sequencing depth across donors was assumed in presence/absence analyses, although this assumption may not hold. In a later analysis, most CMV-associated TCR beta chains were found to appear HLA-restricted, with HLA associations seemingly driven largely by CMV exposure. The study gave a list of about 170 TCR beta chains associated with cytomegalovirus. According to the authors, the approach could potentially be generalized to other disease states and immunological phenotypes. About 17 rarely observed V segments, including chromosome 9 orphons, were excluded from the earlier analysis of approximately 600 of the donors because counts were too low. Only TCR beta chains were sequenced in this cohort, and the absence of alpha or paired-chain data limited detectable features. In vitro tests confirmed that a few of the cytomegalovirus-associated TCR beta chains recognize cytomegalovirus antigens. In an earlier analysis of around 600 of the donors, most TCR beta V segments appeared in productive rearrangements about 87% or about 30% of the time, broadly matching IMGT annotations. V-gene and J-gene trimming of TCR beta chains was associated with a missense DCLRE1C variant in a later genetic analysis, and the association was replicated in an independent cohort. In a later genetic analysis, fewer N-insertions in productive TCRs were reported among donors in an Asian-associated ancestry cluster than the roughly 700-donor mean. In a later analysis, HLA-associated TCR beta chains were found to be more clonally expanded and to have lower generation probabilities than equally common non-associated chains. In a later analysis, some 18,000 TCR beta sequences were associated with specific HLA alleles at a false discovery rate of 0.05. Several of the top co-occurrence clusters appeared to be linked to parvovirus B19, influenza, CMV and Epstein-Barr virus, according to a later analysis.

The sequence joins TRBV11-3 to TRBJ2-7, with 7 middle bases fitting TRBD2. Sequencing was done on a sample of PBMCs. This TCR was recovered from a female donor in good health and CMV-seronegative. The CDR3 reads CASSLEKGLFQYF. The nucleotide sequence is given as TGTGCCAGCAGCTTAGAAAAGGGACTATTTCAGTACTTC.